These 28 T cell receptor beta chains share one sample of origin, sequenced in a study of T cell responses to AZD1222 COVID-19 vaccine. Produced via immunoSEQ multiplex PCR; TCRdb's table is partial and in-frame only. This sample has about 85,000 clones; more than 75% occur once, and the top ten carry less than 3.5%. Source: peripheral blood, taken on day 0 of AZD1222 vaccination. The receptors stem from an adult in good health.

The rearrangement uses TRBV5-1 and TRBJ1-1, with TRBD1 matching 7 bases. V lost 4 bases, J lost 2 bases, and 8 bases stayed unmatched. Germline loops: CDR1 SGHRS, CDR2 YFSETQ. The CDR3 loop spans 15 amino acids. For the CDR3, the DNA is TGCGCCAGCAGCGGACAGACAGGGACAAACACTGAAGCTTTCTTT. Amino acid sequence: CASSGQTGTNTEAFF.

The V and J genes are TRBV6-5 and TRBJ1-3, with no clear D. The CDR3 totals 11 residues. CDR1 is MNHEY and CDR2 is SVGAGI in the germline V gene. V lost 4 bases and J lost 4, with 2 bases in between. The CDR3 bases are TGTGCCAGCAGTTTAGGAAACACCATATATTTT. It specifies CASSLGNTIYF.

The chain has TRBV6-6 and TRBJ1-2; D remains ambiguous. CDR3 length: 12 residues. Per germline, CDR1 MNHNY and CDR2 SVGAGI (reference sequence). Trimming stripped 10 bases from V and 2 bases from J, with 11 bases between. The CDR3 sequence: CANQASNYGYTF. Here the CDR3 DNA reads TGTGCCAACCAGGCCTCCAACTATGGCTACACCTTC.

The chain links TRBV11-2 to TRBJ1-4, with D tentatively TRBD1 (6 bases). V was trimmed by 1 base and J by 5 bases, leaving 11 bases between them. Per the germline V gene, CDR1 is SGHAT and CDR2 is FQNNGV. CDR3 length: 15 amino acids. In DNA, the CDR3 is TGTGCCAGCAGCTTAGGGGGAGGGGGAAATGAAAAACTGTTTTTT. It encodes CASSLGGGGNEKLFF.

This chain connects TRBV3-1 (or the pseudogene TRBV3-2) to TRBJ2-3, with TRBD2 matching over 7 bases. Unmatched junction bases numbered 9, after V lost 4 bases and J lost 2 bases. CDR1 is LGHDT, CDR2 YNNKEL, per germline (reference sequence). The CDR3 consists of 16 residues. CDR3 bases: TGTGCCAGCAGCCGACAAGCGGGGAAATACACAGATACGCAGTATTTT. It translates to CASSRQAGKYTDTQYF.

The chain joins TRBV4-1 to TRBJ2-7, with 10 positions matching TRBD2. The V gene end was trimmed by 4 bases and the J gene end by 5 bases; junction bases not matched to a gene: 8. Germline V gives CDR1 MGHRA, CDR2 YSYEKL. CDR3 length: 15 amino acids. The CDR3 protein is CASSPLAGASDEQYF. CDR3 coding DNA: TGCGCCAGCAGCCCCCTAGCGGGAGCATCAGACGAGCAGTACTTC.

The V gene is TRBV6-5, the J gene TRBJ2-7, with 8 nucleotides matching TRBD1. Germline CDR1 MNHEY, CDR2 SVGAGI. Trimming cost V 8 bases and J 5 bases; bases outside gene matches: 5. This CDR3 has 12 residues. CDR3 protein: CASGQGVHEQYF. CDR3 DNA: TGTGCCAGCGGACAGGGAGTTCACGAGCAGTACTTC.

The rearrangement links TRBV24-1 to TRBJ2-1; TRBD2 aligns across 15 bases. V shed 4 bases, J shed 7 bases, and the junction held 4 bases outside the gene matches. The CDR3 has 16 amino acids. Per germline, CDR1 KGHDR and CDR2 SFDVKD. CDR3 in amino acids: CATSDRGLAGGNEQFF. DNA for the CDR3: TGTGCCACCAGTGACCGAGGACTAGCGGGAGGGAATGAGCAGTTCTTC.

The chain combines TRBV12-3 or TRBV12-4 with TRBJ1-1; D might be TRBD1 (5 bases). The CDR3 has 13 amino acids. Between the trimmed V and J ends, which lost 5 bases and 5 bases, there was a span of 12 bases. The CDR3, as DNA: TGTGCCAGCAGTCAACGGGGGGGGACTGAAGCTTTCTTT. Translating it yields CASSQRGGTEAFF.

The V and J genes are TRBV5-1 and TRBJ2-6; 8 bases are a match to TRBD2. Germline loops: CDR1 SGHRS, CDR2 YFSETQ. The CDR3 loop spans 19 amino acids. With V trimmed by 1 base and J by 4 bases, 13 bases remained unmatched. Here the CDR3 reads CASSLRGGTTLLGANVLTF. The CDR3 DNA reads TGCGCCAGCAGCTTGCGGGGGGGAACCACCCTCTTAGGGGCCAACGTCCTGACTTTC.

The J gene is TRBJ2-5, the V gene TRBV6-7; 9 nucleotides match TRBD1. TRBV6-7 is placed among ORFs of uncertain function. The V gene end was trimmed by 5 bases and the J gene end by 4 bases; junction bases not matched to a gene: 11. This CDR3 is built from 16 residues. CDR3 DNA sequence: TGTGCCAGCAGTAGAGCCCGACAGGGGGATTTAGAGACCCAGTACTTC. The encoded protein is CASSRARQGDLETQYF.

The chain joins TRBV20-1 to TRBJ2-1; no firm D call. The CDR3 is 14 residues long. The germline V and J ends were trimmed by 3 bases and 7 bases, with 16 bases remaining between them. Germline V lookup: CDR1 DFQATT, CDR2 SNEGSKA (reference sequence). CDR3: CSASGFDSRNEQFF. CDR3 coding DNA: TGCAGTGCTAGTGGTTTCGATTCCCGGAATGAGCAGTTCTTC.

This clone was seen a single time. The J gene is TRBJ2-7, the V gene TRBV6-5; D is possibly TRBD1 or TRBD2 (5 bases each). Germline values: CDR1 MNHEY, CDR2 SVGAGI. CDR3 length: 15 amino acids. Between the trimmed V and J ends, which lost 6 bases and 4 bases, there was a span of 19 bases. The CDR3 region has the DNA TGTGCCAGCAGCCCGGGCCCACTTGGGGGTTACGAGCAGTACTTC. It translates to CASSPGPLGGYEQYF.

CDR3 amino acids: CASRVAQETQYF. As DNA, the CDR3 is TGCGCCAGCAGGGTAGCCCAAGAGACCCAGTACTTC. This chain connects TRBV5-1 to TRBJ2-5; D unresolved. The CDR3 totals 12 residues. Trimming removed 5 bases from V and 1 base from J, with 6 bases in between. CDR1 and CDR2 (germline): SGHRS, YFSETQ.

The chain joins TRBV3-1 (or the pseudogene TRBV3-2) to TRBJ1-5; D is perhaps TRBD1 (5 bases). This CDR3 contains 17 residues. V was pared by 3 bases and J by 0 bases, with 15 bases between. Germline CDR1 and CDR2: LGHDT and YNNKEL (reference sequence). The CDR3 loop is CASSHPLRGISNQPQHF. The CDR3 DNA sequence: TGTGCCAGCAGCCATCCCTTACGGGGGATTAGCAATCAGCCCCAGCATTTT.

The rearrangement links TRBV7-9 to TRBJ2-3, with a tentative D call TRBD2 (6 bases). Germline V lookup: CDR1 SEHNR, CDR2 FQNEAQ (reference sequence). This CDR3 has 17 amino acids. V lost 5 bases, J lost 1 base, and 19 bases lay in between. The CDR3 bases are TGTGCCAGCAGCCCCCGGGAGACGGAGAAGCGCACAGATACGCAGTATTTT. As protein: CASSPRETEKRTDTQYF.

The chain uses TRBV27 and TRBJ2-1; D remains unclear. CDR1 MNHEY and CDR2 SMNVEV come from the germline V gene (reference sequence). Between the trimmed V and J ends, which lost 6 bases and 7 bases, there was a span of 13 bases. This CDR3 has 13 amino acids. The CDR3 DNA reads TGTGCCAGCAGGACCGATTTGACTAATGAGCAGTTCTTC. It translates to CASRTDLTNEQFF.

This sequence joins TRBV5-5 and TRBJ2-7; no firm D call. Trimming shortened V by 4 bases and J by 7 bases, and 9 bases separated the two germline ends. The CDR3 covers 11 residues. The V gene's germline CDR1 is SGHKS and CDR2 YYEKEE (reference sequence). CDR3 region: CASSGVWEQYF. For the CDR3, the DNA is TGTGCCAGCAGCGGGGTGTGGGAGCAGTACTTC.

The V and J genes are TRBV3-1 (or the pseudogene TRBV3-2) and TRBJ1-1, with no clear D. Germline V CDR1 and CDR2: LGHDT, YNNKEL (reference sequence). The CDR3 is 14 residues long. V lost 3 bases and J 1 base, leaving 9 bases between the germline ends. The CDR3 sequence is CASSQGGKNTEAFF. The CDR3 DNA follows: TGTGCCAGCAGCCAGGGAGGGAAGAACACTGAAGCTTTCTTT.

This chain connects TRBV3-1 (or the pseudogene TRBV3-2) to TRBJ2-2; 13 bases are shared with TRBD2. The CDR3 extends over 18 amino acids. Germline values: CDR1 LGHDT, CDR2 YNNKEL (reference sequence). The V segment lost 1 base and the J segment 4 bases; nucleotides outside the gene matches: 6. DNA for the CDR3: TGTGCCAGCAGCCAAGGACTAGCGGGGGGTTTCAGCACCGGGGAGCTGTTTTTT. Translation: CASSQGLAGGFSTGELFF.

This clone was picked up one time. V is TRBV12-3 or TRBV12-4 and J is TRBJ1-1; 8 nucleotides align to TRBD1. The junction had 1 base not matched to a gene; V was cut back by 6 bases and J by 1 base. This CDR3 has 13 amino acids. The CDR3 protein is CASSGQGNTEAFF. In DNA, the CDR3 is TGTGCCAGCAGCGGACAGGGGAACACTGAAGCTTTCTTT.

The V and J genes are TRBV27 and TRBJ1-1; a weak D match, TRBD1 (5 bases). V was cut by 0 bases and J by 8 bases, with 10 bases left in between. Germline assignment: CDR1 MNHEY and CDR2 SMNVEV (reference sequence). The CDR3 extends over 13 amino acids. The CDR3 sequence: CASSLSGTREAFF. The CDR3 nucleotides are TGTGCCAGCAGTTTATCGGGGACGAGAGAAGCTTTCTTT.

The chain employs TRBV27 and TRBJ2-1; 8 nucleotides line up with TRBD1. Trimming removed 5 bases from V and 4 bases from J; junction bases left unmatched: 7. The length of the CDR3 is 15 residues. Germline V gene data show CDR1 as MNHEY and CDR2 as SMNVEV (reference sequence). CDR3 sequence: CASSPQGALYNEQFF. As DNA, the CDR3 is TGTGCCAGCAGTCCCCAGGGGGCGCTGTACAATGAGCAGTTCTTC.

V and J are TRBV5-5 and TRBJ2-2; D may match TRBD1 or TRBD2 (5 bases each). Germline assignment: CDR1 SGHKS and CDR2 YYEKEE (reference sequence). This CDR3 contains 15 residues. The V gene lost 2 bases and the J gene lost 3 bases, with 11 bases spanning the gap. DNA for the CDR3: TGTGCCAGCAGCTTTTTTCAGGGACACACCGGGGAGCTGTTTTTT. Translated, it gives CASSFFQGHTGELFF.

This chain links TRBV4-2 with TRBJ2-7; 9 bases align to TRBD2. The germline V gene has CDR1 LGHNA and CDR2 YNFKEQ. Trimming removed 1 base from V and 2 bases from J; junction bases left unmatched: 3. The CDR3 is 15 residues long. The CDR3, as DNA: TGTGCCAGCAGCCAAGTTCTAGCGGGGACCTACGAGCAGTACTTC. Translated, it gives CASSQVLAGTYEQYF.

CDR3 DNA: TGTGCCAGCAGCAGAACAATTGGGACTCCCGAAAATCAGCCCCAGCATTTT. It codes for CASSRTIGTPENQPQHF. The gene calls are TRBV7-8 and TRBJ1-5; a possible D gene is TRBD1 (5 bases). The V and J ends lost 5 bases and 4 bases respectively, with 21 bases between them. Germline assignment: CDR1 SGHVS and CDR2 FQNEAQ. The CDR3 spans 17 residues.

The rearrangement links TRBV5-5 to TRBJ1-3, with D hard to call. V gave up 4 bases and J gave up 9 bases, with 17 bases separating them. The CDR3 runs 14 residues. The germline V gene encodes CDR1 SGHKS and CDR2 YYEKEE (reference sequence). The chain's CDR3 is CASSTQPRAATIYF. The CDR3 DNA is TGTGCCAGCAGCACACAGCCGAGGGCAGCCACCATATATTTT.

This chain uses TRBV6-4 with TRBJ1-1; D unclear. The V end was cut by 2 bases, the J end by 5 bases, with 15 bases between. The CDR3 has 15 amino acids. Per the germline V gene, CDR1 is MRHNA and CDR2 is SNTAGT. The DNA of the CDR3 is TGTGCCAGCAGTGACCCGGAGGAGGTGGGGACTGAAGCTTTCTTT. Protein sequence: CASSDPEEVGTEAFF.